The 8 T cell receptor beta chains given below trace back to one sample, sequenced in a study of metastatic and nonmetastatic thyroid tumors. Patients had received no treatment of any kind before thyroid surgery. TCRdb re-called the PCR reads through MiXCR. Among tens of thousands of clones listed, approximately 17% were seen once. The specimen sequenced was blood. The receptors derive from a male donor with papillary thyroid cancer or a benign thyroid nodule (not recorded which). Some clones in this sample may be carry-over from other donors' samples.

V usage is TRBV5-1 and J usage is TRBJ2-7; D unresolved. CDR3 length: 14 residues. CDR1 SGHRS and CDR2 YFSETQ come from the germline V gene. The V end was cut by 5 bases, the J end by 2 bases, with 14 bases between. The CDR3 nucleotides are TGCGCCAGCAGTTACACCTCCTGGACCTACGAGCAGTACTTC. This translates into CASSYTSWTYEQYF.

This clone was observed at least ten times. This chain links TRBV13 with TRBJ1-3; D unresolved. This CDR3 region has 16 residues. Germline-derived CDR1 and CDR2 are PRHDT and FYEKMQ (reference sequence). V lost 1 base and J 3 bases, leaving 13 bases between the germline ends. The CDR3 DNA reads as TGTGCCAGCAGCTTAGTTTCAACGGGTATTGGAAACACCATATATTTT. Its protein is CASSLVSTGIGNTIYF.

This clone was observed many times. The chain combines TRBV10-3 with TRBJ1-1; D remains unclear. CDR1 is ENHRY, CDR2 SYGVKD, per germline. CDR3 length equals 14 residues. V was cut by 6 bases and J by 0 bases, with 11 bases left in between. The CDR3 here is CAIRDSGVNTEAFF. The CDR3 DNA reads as TGTGCCATCAGAGATTCCGGGGTGAACACTGAAGCTTTCTTT.

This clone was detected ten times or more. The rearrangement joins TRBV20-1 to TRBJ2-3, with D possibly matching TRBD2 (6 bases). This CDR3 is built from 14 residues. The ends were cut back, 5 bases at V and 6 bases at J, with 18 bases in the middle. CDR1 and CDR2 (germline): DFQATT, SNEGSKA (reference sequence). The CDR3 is CSAGLNGRRDTQYF. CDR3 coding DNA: TGCAGTGCTGGCCTTAATGGGAGGAGGGATACGCAGTATTTT.

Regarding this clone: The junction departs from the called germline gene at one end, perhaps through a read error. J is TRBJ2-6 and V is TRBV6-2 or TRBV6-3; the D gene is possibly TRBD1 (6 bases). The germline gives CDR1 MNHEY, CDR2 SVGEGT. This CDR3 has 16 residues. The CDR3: CASSRLGASGSNFLTF. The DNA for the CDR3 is TGTGCCAGCAGCAGACTGGGGGCCTCTGGGTCCAACTTCCTGACTTTC.

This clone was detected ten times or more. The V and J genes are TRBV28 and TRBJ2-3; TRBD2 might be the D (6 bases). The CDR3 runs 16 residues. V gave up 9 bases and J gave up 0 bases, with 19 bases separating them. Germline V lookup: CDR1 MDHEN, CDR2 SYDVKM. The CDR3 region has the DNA TGTGCCAGTCTTACGACTAGAGCGGTTAGCACAGATACGCAGTATTTT. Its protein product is CASLTTRAVSTDTQYF.

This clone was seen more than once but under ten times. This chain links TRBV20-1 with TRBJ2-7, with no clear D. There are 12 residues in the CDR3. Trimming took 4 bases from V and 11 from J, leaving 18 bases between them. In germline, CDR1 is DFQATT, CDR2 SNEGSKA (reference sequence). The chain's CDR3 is CSAIDIQSGEYF. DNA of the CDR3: TGCAGTGCTATAGATATACAGTCCGGTGAGTACTTC.

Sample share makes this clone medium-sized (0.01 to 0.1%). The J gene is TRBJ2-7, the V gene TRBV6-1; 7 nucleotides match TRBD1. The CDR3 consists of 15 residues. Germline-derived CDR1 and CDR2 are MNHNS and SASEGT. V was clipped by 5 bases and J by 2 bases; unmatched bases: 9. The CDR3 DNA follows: TGTGCCAGCAGTTCAGGTACAGGGGACCCCTACGAGCAGTACTTC. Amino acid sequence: CASSSGTGDPYEQYF.